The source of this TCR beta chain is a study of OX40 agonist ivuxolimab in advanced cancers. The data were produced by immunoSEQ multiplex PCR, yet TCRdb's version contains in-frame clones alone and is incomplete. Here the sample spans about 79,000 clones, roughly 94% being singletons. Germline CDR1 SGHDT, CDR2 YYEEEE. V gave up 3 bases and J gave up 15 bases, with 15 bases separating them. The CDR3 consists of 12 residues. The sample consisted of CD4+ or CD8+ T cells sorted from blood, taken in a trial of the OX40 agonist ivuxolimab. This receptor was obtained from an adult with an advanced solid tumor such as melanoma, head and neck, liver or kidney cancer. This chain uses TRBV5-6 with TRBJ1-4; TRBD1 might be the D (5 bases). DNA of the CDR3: TGTGCCAGCAGCTCCCTTATAGGGGACTTGTTTTTT. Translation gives CASSSLIGDLFF.